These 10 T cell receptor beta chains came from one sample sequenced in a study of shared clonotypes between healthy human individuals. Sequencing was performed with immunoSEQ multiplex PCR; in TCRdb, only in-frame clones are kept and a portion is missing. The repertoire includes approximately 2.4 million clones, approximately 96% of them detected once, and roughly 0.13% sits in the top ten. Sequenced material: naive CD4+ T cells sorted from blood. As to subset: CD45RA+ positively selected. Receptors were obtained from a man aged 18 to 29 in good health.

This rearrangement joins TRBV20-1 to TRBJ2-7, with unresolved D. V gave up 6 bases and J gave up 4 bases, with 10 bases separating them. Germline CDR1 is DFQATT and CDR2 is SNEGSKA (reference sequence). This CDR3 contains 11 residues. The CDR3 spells CSANEIYEQYF. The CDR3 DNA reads TGCAGTGCGAATGAGATTTACGAGCAGTACTTC.

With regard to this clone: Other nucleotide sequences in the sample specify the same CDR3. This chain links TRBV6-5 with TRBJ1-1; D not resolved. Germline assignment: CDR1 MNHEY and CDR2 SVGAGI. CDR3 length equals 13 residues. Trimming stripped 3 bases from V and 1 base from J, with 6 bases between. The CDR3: CASSYGENTEAFF. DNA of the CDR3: TGTGCCAGCAGTTATGGGGAGAACACTGAAGCTTTCTTT.

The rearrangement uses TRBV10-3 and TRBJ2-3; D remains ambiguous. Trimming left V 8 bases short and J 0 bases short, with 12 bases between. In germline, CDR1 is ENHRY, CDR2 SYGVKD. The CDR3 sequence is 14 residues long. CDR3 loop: CAIGKATSTDTQYF. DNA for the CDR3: TGTGCCATCGGAAAAGCCACTAGCACAGATACGCAGTATTTT.

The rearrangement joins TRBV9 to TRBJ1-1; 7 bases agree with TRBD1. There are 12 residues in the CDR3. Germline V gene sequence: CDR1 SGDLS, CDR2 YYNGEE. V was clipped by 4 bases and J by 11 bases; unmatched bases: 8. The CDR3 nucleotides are TGTGCCAGCAGCCTACTCGACAGGGAGGCTTTCTTT. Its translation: CASSLLDREAFF.

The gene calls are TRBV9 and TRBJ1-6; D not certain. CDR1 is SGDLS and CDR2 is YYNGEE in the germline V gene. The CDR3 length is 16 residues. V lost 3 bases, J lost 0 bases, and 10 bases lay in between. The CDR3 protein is CASSADKGSYNSPLHF. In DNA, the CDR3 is TGTGCCAGCAGCGCAGACAAAGGCTCCTATAATTCACCCCTCCACTTT.

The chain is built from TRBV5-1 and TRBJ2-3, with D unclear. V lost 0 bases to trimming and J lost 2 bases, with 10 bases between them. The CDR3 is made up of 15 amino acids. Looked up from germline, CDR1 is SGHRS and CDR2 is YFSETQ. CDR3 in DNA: TGCGCCAGCAGCTTGGCCGATGACCCCACAGATACGCAGTATTTT. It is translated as CASSLADDPTDTQYF.

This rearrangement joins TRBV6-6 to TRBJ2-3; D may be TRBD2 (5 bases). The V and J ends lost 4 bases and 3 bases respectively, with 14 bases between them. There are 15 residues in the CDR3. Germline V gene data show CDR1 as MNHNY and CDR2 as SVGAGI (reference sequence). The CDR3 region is CASSSPGSGTDTQYF. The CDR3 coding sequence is TGTGCCAGCAGTTCCCCGGGGAGTGGTACAGATACGCAGTATTTT.

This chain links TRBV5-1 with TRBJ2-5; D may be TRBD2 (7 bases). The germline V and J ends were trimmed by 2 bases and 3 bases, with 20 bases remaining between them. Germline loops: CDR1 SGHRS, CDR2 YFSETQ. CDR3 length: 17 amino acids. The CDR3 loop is CASSFDGSRGAKETQYF. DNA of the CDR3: TGCGCCAGCAGCTTTGATGGTAGCCGGGGGGCAAAAGAGACCCAGTACTTC.

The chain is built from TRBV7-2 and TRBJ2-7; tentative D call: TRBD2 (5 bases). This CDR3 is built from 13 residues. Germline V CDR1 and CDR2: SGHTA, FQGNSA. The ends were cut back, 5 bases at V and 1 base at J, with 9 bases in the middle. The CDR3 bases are TGTGCCAGCAGCCGACCGGGGTCCTACGAGCAGTACTTC. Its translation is CASSRPGSYEQYF.

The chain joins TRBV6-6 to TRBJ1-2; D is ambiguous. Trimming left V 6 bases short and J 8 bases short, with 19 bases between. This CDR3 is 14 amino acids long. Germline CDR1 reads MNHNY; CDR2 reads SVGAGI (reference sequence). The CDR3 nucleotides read TGTGCCAGCAGCTCGGACGGGGTGTTTGGGGGCTACACCTTC. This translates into CASSSDGVFGGYTF.